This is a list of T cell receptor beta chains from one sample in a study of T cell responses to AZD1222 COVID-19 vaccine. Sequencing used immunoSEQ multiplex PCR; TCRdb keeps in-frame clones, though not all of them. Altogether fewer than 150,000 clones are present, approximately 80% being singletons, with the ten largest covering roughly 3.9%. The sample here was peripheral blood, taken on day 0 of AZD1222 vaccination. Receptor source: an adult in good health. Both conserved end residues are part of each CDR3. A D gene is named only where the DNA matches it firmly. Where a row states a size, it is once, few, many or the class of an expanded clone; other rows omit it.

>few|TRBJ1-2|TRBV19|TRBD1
TGTGCCGGTCACAGGGGGGGCTATGGCTACACCTTC
CAGHRGGYGYTF
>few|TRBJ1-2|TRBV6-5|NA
TGTGCCAGCAGTTACTCCACAGGTGGCTATGGCTACACCTTC
CASSYSTGGYGYTF
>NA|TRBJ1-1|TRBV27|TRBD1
TGTGCCAGCAGTTTCGGGGACAGACTGAACACTGAAGCTTTCTTT
CASSFGDRLNTEAFF
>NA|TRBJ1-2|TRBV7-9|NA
TGTGCCAGCAGCCCGACAGGTTCCTATGGCTACACCTTC
CASSPTGSYGYTF
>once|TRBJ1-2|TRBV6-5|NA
TGTGCCAGCAGACCGGGACCGACTAACTATGGCTACACCTTC
CASRPGPTNYGYTF
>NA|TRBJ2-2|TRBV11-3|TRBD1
TGTGCCAGCAGCTTAGGGCAGGGGGTGCACACCGGGGAGCTGTTTTTT
CASSLGQGVHTGELFF
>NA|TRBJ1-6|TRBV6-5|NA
TGTGCCAGCGCGACACACGATTCACCCCTCCACTTT
CASATHDSPLHF
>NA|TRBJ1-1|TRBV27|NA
TGTGCCAGCAGTTTATCGTTGGGAAGGGCTGAAGCTTTCTTT
CASSLSLGRAEAFF
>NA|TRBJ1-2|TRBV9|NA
TGTGCCAGCAGCCCCGGGGGGACCTATGGCTACACCTTC
CASSPGGTYGYTF
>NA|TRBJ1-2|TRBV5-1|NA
TGCGCCAGCAGCATGGACCAAAACCTATATGGCTACACCTTC
CASSMDQNLYGYTF
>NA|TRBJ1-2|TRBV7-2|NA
TGTGCCAGCAGCAACGGGGGGCGATCCGTTGTTAACTATGGCTACACCTTC
CASSNGGRSVVNYGYTF
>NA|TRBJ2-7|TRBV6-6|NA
TGTGCCAGCAGTATACAGGGCTACGAGCAGTACTTC
CASSIQGYEQYF
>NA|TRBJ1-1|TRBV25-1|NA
TGTGCCAGCAGTGAATATGGGGCATACGATGAAGCTTTCTTT
CASSEYGAYDEAFF
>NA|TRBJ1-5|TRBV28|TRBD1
TGTGCCAGCAGATACGACAGGGTTAATCAGCCCCAGCATTTT
CASRYDRVNQPQHF
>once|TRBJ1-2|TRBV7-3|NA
TGTGCCAGCAGCCTAGGGCCTACTAACTATGGCTACACCTTC
CASSLGPTNYGYTF
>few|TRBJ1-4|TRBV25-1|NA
TGTGCCAGCAGTGGGGGGGGGACCGTTGCGGTGTTTTTT
CASSGGGTVAVFF
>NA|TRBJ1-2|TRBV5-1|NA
TGCGCCAGCAGCTTGTATAGGGCCGATGGCTACACCTTC
CASSLYRADGYTF
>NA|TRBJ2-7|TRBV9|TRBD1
TGTGCCAGCAGCGCCGGACAGGGGGGATCCTACGAGCAGTACTTC
CASSAGQGGSYEQYF
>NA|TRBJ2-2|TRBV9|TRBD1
TGTGCCAGCAGCGTGGTCGGGACAGGGCCCGGCGGGGAGCTGTTTTTT
CASSVVGTGPGGELFF
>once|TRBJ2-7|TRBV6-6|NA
TGTGCCAGCCACTGGGGGGGGCATAACGAGCAGTACTTC
CASHWGGHNEQYF
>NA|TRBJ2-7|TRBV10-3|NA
TGTGCCATCAGTGAGTCTGGGGGGATATACTCCTACGAGCAGTACTTC
CAISESGGIYSYEQYF
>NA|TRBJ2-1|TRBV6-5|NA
TGTGCCAGCAGTTATCGAGGAGAAGCCTACAATGAGCAGTTCTTC
CASSYRGEAYNEQFF
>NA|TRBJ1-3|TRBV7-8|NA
TGTGCCAGCAGCTCCTTCTCTGGAAACACCATATATTTT
CASSSFSGNTIYF
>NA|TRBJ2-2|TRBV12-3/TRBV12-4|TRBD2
TGTGCCGGCGGACTAGCGGCTACCGGGGAGCTGTTTTTT
CAGGLAATGELFF
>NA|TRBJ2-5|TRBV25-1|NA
TGTGCCAGCAGTGAATGGGAGACCCAGTACTTC
CASSEWETQYF
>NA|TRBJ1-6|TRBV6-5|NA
TGTGCCTCACGGACAAGAGATAATTCACCCCTCCACTTT
CASRTRDNSPLHF
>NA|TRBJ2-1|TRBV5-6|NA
TGTGCCAGCAGCTTGCGGGGTCATTCCTACAATGAGCAGTTCTTC
CASSLRGHSYNEQFF
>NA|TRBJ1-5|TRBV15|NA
TGTGCCACCAGCCTAGGGACAATCTATCAGCCCCAGCATTTT
CATSLGTIYQPQHF
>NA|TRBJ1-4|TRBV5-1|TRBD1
TGCGCCAGCAGCTGGACAGGGGGCTATGAAGAAAAACTGTTTTTT
CASSWTGGYEEKLFF
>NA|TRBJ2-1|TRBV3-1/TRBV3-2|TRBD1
TGTGCCAGCAGCTATTCAGTCCAGGGGGCGAATGAGCAGTTCTTC
CASSYSVQGANEQFF
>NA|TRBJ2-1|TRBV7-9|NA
TGTGCCAGCAGCTCACCCGGCGGGCGGGCCGATGAGCAGTTCTTC
CASSSPGGRADEQFF
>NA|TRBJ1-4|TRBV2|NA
TGTGCCAGCGGCCGCGGGGGGGTCGTCGGCGAAAAACTGTTTTTT
CASGRGGVVGEKLFF
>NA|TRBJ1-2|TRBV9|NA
TGTGCCAGCAGCGTAGCAGATAACTATGGCTACACCTTC
CASSVADNYGYTF
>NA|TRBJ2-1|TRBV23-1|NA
TGCGCCACCATACGGGGGTGGAATGAGCAGTTCTTC
CATIRGWNEQFF
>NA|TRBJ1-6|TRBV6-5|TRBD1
TGTGCCAGCAGTTACTCTCAGGGGGGTTCTTCACCCCTCCACTTT
CASSYSQGGSSPLHF
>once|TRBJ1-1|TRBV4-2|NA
TGTGCCAGCAGCCAACGGGGGTGGGACACTGAAGCTTTCTTT
CASSQRGWDTEAFF
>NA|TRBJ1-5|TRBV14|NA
TGTGCCAGCCCCCAATTTTATTCCCGGGAAGTTAGCAATCAGCCCCAGCATTTT
CASPQFYSREVSNQPQHF
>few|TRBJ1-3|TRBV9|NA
TGTGCCAGCACCCCCCGATCGGGAGCTGGGCCTGGAAACACCATATATTTT
CASTPRSGAGPGNTIYF
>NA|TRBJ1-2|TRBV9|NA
TGTGCCAGCAGCGTAGTAGTCGCGGGGGGCTCGGCTAAAGGCTACACCTTC
CASSVVVAGGSAKGYTF
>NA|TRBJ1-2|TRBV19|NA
TGTGCCAGTAATGGCAGGTCCATCTATGGCTACACCTTC
CASNGRSIYGYTF
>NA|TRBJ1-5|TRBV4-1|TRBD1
TGCGCCAGCAGAGGACAGGGGAGCAATCAGCCCCAGCATTTT
CASRGQGSNQPQHF
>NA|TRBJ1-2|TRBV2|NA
TGTGCCAGCAGTGCCAGGGGACCGGGTGGCTACACCTTC
CASSARGPGGYTF
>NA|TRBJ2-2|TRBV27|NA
TGTGCCAGCAGTTTATCGAAACGGGGCGAGGCCAGCGGGGAGCTGTTTTTT
CASSLSKRGEASGELFF
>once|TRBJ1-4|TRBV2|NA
TGTGCCGGAACCGGGACGGAGAATGAAAAACTGTTTTTT
CAGTGTENEKLFF
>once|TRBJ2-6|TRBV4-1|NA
TGCGCCAGCAGCCACGTGGGCTTGGGGGCCAACGTCCTGACTTTC
CASSHVGLGANVLTF
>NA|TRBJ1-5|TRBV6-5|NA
TGTGCCAGCAGCACCTCATTGGGGAATCAGCCCCAGCATTTT
CASSTSLGNQPQHF
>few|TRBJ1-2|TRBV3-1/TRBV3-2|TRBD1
TGTGCCAGCAGCCTTACAGACCGACCCACAGGGGTAGGCTACACCTTC
CASSLTDRPTGVGYTF
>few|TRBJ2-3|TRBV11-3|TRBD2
TGTGCCAGCAGCCCCGGGAGGTCAGATACGCAGTATTTT
CASSPGRSDTQYF
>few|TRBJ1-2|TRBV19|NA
TGTGCCAGTACCACGACCTGGTATGGCTACACCTTC
CASTTTWYGYTF
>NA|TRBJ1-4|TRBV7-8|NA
TGTGCCAGCAGCTTATTCACTAATGAAAAACTGTTTTTT
CASSLFTNEKLFF
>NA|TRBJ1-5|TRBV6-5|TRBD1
TGTGCCAGCAGTTTGAGCCAGGGGGCTGGCAATCAGCCCCAGCATTTT
CASSLSQGAGNQPQHF
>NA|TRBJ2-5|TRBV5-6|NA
TGTGCCAGCGGCCGACCTAGTCGGCAAGAGACCCAGTACTTC
CASGRPSRQETQYF
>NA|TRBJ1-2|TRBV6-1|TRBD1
TGTGCCAGCAGTGAAGCCTCCACAGGGGGCTATGGCTACACCTTC
CASSEASTGGYGYTF
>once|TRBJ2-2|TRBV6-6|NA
TGTGCCAGCACCTCGGATCTTGGCGGGGAGCTGTTTTTT
CASTSDLGGELFF
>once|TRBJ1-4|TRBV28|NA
TGTGCCAGCAGTTTCACAGGGCTGAGGGCTAATGAAAAACTGTTTTTT
CASSFTGLRANEKLFF
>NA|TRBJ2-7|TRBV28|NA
TGTGCCAGCAGTTTTAGGGCCAGGGAGCAGTACTTC
CASSFRAREQYF
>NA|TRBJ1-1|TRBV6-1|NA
TGTGCCAGCAGCACATCGCGGACCCTGAACACTGAAGCTTTCTTT
CASSTSRTLNTEAFF
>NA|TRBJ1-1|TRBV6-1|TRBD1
TGTGCCAGCAGTGGATACAGGGGGACTGAAGCTTTCTTT
CASSGYRGTEAFF
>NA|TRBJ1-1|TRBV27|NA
TGTGCCAGCAGTTTAATCAGGGAGGGGACTGAAGCTTTCTTT
CASSLIREGTEAFF
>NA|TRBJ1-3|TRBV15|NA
TGTGCCACCAGCAGAGATCTTGGGGGAACTGGAAACACCATATATTTT
CATSRDLGGTGNTIYF